This is a list of T cell receptor beta chains from one sample in a study of T cells in Graves' hyperthyroidism and ophthalmopathy. Each CDR3 protein is one row after TCRdb ran MiXCR on the multiplex PCR reads. The sample contains 200,000 or so distinct CDR3 sequences, roughly a sixth of which appear only once. Input material: blood. These receptors came from a woman between 50 and 59 years old with Graves' hyperthyroidism. Both conserved end residues are part of each CDR3. The D gene is left open where the match is weak. Clone size is given for some rows only: seen once, a few or many times, or a class if the clone is expanded.

length,J,size,V,D,CDR3,DNA
13,TRBJ1-1,many,TRBV11-2,TRBD1,CASNLVGGQGAFF,TGTGCCAGCAACTTAGTAGGAGGACAGGGAGCTTTCTTT
13,TRBJ2-1,-,TRBV27,-,CASSFRQHNEQFF,TGTGCCAGCAGTTTTCGACAGCACAATGAGCAGTTCTTC
15,TRBJ2-7,-,TRBV28,-,CASSLYSSSSSEQYF,TGTGCCAGCAGTTTATATTCTAGCAGCTCTTCCGAGCAGTACTTC
11,TRBJ2-2,few,TRBV12-3/TRBV12-4,-,CASSFLGELFF,TGTGCCAGCAGTTTTTTAGGGGAGCTGTTTTTT
12,TRBJ2-1,many,TRBV7-9,-,CALGSSYNEQFF,TGTGCCCTGGGCTCCTCCTACAATGAGCAGTTCTTC
12,TRBJ1-1,many,TRBV7-2,-,CASSLVGLAAFF,TGTGCCAGCAGCTTAGTTGGACTAGCAGCTTTCTTT
12,TRBJ2-3,many,TRBV3-1,-,CASSQNTDTQYF,TGTGCCAGCAGCCAAAACACAGATACGCAGTATTTT
13,TRBJ2-7,many,TRBV3-1,-,CASSQELSYEQYF,TGTGCCAGCAGCCAAGAACTCTCCTACGAGCAGTACTTC
13,TRBJ2-7,few,TRBV20-1,-,CSALFGLAYEQYF,TGCAGTGCCCTTTTCGGACTCGCCTACGAGCAGTACTTC
15,TRBJ2-2,few,TRBV24-1,-,CATKAEGEDTGELFF,TGTGCCACCAAAGCAGAGGGGGAGGACACCGGGGAGCTGTTTTTT
14,TRBJ2-7,-,TRBV2,TRBD1,CASSVGRGPYEQYF,TGTGCCAGCAGTGTGGGAAGGGGGCCCTACGAGCAGTACTTC
13,TRBJ1-1,many,TRBV5-1,-,CASSSGLNTEAFF,TGCGCCAGCAGCTCGGGGTTGAACACTGAAGCTTTCTTT
16,TRBJ2-2,-,TRBV29-1,TRBD1,CSVERLGQGGTGELFF,TGCAGCGTTGAAAGGTTAGGACAGGGTGGCACCGGGGAGCTGTTTTTT
15,TRBJ2-5,many,TRBV5-1,TRBD2,CASSPGLAVEETQYF,TGCGCCAGCTCCCCCGGACTAGCGGTGGAGGAGACCCAGTACTTC
15,TRBJ2-1,-,TRBV19,-,CASSIERKAYNEQFF,TGTGCCAGTAGTATAGAAAGGAAGGCCTACAATGAGCAGTTCTTC
13,TRBJ2-1,many,TRBV29-1,-,CSVVSSRGHEQFF,TGCAGCGTTGTGTCTAGCCGTGGCCATGAGCAGTTCTTC
14,TRBJ2-5,many,TRBV7-9,-,CASNRGLPKETQYF,TGTGCCAGCAACCGGGGACTGCCCAAAGAGACCCAGTACTTC
16,TRBJ2-7,few,TRBV5-1,-,CASSLDAGTISYEQYF,TGCGCCAGCAGCTTGGACGCCGGGACGATCTCCTACGAGCAGTACTTC
13,TRBJ2-5,many,TRBV27,-,CASSWSTQETQYF,TGTGCCAGCAGTTGGTCTACGCAAGAGACCCAGTACTTC
12,TRBJ2-5,many,TRBV9,-,CASSPPGETQYF,TGTGCCAGCAGCCCACCCGGAGAGACCCAGTACTTC
14,TRBJ2-7,many,TRBV28,TRBD2,CASSMTGGGALQYF,TGTGCCAGCAGTATGACGGGGGGGGGGGCTCTGCAGTACTTC
14,TRBJ2-4,few,TRBV24-1,-,CATSDRRAKNIQYF,TGTGCCACCAGTGACCGTAGAGCCAAAAACATTCAGTACTTC
13,TRBJ2-1,few,TRBV5-1,-,CASSLNRADEQFF,TGCGCCAGCAGCCTGAACAGGGCTGATGAGCAGTTCTTC
15,TRBJ1-5,many,TRBV29-1,TRBD1,CSVGVGQGRNQPQHF,TGCAGCGTTGGTGTGGGACAGGGCCGAAATCAGCCCCAGCATTTT
14,TRBJ1-2,few,TRBV24-1,-,CATSDLASNYGYTF,TGTGCCACCAGTGATTTGGCGTCGAACTATGGCTACACCTTC
15,TRBJ1-2,once,TRBV28,TRBD1,CASSLRAGGNYGYTF,TGTGCCAGCAGTTTAAGGGCAGGGGGGAACTATGGCTACACCTTC
15,TRBJ2-2,-,TRBV18,-,CASAGGFANTGELFF,TGTGCCAGCGCAGGTGGTTTCGCGAACACCGGGGAGCTGTTTTTT
13,TRBJ2-7,many,TRBV7-9,TRBD2,CASTLLASGEQYF,TGTGCCAGCACTCTACTAGCGTCGGGCGAGCAGTACTTC
11,TRBJ2-7,-,TRBV29-1,TRBD1,CSVDRENEQYF,TGCAGCGTAGACAGGGAGAACGAGCAGTACTTC
13,TRBJ1-5,many,TRBV3-1,-,CASSQATAQPQHF,TGTGCCAGCAGCCAAGCTACGGCTCAGCCCCAGCATTTT
16,TRBJ2-7,-,TRBV10-1,-,CARPNRDESGSYEQYF,TGCGCCAGACCCAACCGGGACGAAAGTGGCTCCTACGAGCAGTACTTC
16,TRBJ2-5,few,TRBV5-1,-,CASSLEVKNGQETQYF,TGCGCCAGCAGCTTGGAGGTCAAAAACGGCCAAGAGACCCAGTACTTC
12,TRBJ1-2,few,TRBV6-1,-,CASGRGTYGYTF,TGTGCCAGCGGGAGGGGTACCTATGGCTACACCTTC
17,TRBJ2-7,many,TRBV28,TRBD2,CASSYPIRLAGTYEQYF,TGTGCCAGCAGTTACCCGATAAGACTAGCGGGGACCTACGAGCAGTACTTC
14,TRBJ2-2,-,TRBV4-1,-,CASSRTVITGELFF,TGCGCCAGCAGCCGGACAGTGATCACCGGGGAGCTGTTTTTT
18,TRBJ2-1,many,TRBV6-1,TRBD2,CASSQQVLTSGSYNEQFF,TGTGCCAGCAGTCAACAGGTCTTGACTAGCGGGAGCTACAATGAGCAGTTCTTC
16,TRBJ2-1,many,TRBV10-3,TRBD2,CAISPLLAGAGNEQFF,TGTGCCATCAGTCCCTTACTAGCGGGAGCGGGCAATGAGCAGTTCTTC
14,TRBJ1-1,many,TRBV6-1,-,CASSEVTLSPEAFF,TGTGCCAGCAGTGAAGTCACGCTCAGCCCGGAAGCTTTCTTT
14,TRBJ2-7,-,TRBV28,TRBD1,CASSLRQGKYEQYF,TGTGCCAGCAGTTTGAGACAGGGGAAGTACGAGCAGTACTTC
13,TRBJ1-2,many,TRBV18,-,CASSPGKDYGYTF,TGTGCCAGCTCACCAGGGAAAGACTATGGCTACACCTTC
16,TRBJ2-1,-,TRBV11-2,-,CASSQLKRSSYNEQFF,TGTGCCAGCAGTCAGTTGAAAAGGAGCTCCTACAATGAGCAGTTCTTC